This TCR beta chain was identified during a study of T cell changes during pregnancy in multiple sclerosis. Clones were read by immunoSEQ multiplex PCR, and TCRdb kept only the in-frame ones, dropping some. The sample records 60,000 or so clones, about 93% being singletons. Germline V lookup: CDR1 MGHRA, CDR2 YSYEKL. The V gene lost 4 bases and the J gene lost 9 bases, with 19 bases spanning the gap. CDR3 length equals 15 residues. This chain joins TRBV4-1 and TRBJ2-1; D is unresolved. The receptor was derived from a female donor with multiple sclerosis, enrolled in a pregnancy study. The material sequenced was CD4+ T cells from peripheral blood mononuclear cells, taken before pregnancy. CDR3 residues: CASSPIIRQFGEQFF. As DNA, the CDR3 is TGCGCCAGCAGCCCAATAATCAGGCAATTCGGTGAGCAGTTCTTC.